Following are 24 T cell receptor beta chains from one sample sequenced in a study of T-cell reconstitution after alpha-beta-depleted transplantation in children. TCRbeta library construction was performed incorporating unique molecular identifiers. TCRdb passed the PCR reads through MiXCR, listing each CDR3 protein once. Of about 230,000 distinct CDR3 sequences in the sample, roughly a tenth were seen once. This specimen consisted of PBMCs from the stem cell graft donor, obtained from the stem cell graft. These receptor sequences come from a human donor who donated a stem cell graft to a child with acute lymphoblastic leukemia.

This clonotype was observed many times. The chain links TRBV12-3 or TRBV12-4 to TRBJ1-3; tentatively, D is TRBD1 (6 bases). Trimming removed 7 bases from V and 2 bases from J, with 6 bases in between. The CDR3 loop spans 12 amino acids. CDR3: CASNRAGNTIYF. CDR3 nucleotides: TGTGCCAGCAACAGGGCTGGAAACACCATATATTTT.

This clonotype was counted only a few times. The chain combines TRBV30 with TRBJ1-2; D is uncertain. Germline V CDR1 and CDR2: GTSNPN, SVGIG (reference sequence). The CDR3 length is 14 residues. V was cut by 0 bases and J by 9 bases, with 17 bases left in between. The CDR3 DNA reads TGTGCCTGGAGTGTACGTCCCGATGGTATAAGCTACACCTTC. Translated: CAWSVRPDGISYTF.

This clonotype was counted many times. The J gene is TRBJ2-1, the V gene TRBV5-6, with 7 positions matching TRBD2. Germline CDR1 reads SGHDT; CDR2 reads YYEEEE. Trimming removed 2 bases from V and 7 bases from J; junction bases left unmatched: 9. The CDR3 is made up of 15 amino acids. The CDR3 DNA reads TGTGCCAGCAGCTTTCGAGCGGGGCGGTGGAATGAGCAGTTCTTC. This codes for CASSFRAGRWNEQFF.

This clonotype was counted between two and nine times. The J gene is TRBJ2-1, the V gene TRBV7-9; D is possibly TRBD1 or TRBD2 (5 bases each). The CDR3 loop spans 16 amino acids. From germline, CDR1 is SEHNR and CDR2 FQNEAQ (reference sequence). Deletions cut 1 base from V and 10 bases from J, with 20 bases between. The DNA of the CDR3 is TGTGCCAGCAGCTTAGTCGGCGGTCATCGGGGCATAGAGCAGTTCTTC. This sequence encodes CASSLVGGHRGIEQFF.

The table lists this clonotype with many counts. V usage is TRBV12-3 or TRBV12-4 and J usage is TRBJ2-2, with D hard to call. CDR3 length: 15 amino acids. The V end was cut by 8 bases, the J end by 2 bases, with 15 bases between. CDR3 residues: CASLRSSGNTGELFF. CDR3 nucleotide sequence: TGTGCCAGCCTCAGGAGCAGTGGTAACACCGGGGAGCTGTTTTTT.

Turning to this clonotype: A much bigger clone sits one base away, suggesting this may be a read error. V gene TRBV11-1 combines with J gene TRBJ1-1, with a weak D call TRBD1 (5 bases). The CDR3 runs 14 residues. CDR1 and CDR2 from the germline V gene are SGHAT and FQDESV (reference sequence). The CDR3 nucleotides are TGTGCCACCAGCCCCCTAACAGGGAACACTGAAGCTTTCTTT. This gives the protein CATSPLTGNTEAFF. Looking up the rest from reference TRBV11-1 and TRBJ1-1 gives the full variable domain: EAEVAQSPRYKITEKSQAVAFWCDPISGHATLYWYRQILGQGPELLVQFQDESVVDDSQLPKDRFSAERLKGVDSTLKIQPAELGDSAMYLCATSPLTGNTEAFFGQGTRLTVV.

At least ten counts were recorded for this clonotype. This chain links TRBV15 with TRBJ1-2; D is unresolved. This CDR3 has 14 residues. V lost 0 bases, J lost 1 base, and 6 bases lay in between. CDR1 and CDR2 from the germline V gene are LNHNV and YYDKDF (reference sequence). CDR3 nucleotide sequence: TGTGCCACCAGCAGAGATAGGGTTAACTATGGCTACACCTTC. It specifies CATSRDRVNYGYTF.

V and J are TRBV12-3 or TRBV12-4 and TRBJ1-1; weak D call: TRBD1 (5 bases). CDR3 size: 16 residues. Trimming took 5 bases from V and 5 from J, leaving 21 bases between them. The CDR3 DNA is TGTGCCAGCAGTCCCACCGGGAAAGGCGGGGGTACTGAAGCTTTCTTT. Protein sequence: CASSPTGKGGGTEAFF.

This clonotype was seen repeatedly, ten times or more. The chain joins TRBV4-3 to TRBJ2-2; D gene unclear. V shed 6 bases and J shed 1 base, with 15 bases lying between them. CDR1 is LGHNA, CDR2 YSLEER, per germline. The CDR3 extends over 16 amino acids. Here the CDR3 DNA reads TGCGCCAGCAGTCTAAGGCCCCGCGGGAACACCGGGGAGCTGTTTTTT. This encodes CASSLRPRGNTGELFF.

The sample holds many counts of this clonotype. The rearrangement uses TRBV11-2 and TRBJ2-1; tentative D call: TRBD1 (5 bases). Germline lookup yields CDR1 SGHAT and CDR2 FQNNGV. This CDR3 is built from 16 residues. V lost 0 bases and J lost 5, with 14 bases in between. CDR3 residues: CASSLEAGIPHNEQFF. As DNA, the CDR3 is TGTGCCAGCAGCTTAGAAGCAGGGATTCCCCACAATGAGCAGTTCTTC.

This clonotype was detected many times. V is TRBV13 and J is TRBJ2-3; no definite D call. The V end lost 5 bases, the J end lost 2 bases, and 8 bases lay between the germline ends. CDR3 length: 13 amino acids. CDR1 is PRHDT and CDR2 is FYEKMQ in the germline V gene (reference sequence). The CDR3 sequence: CASSLISTDTQYF. The CDR3 nucleotides are TGTGCCAGCAGCCTCATATCCACAGATACGCAGTATTTT.

V gene TRBV27 combines with J gene TRBJ2-7; D unclear. CDR3 length equals 15 residues. Trimming cost V 5 bases and J 4 bases, with 18 bases left between them. Looked up from germline, CDR1 is MNHEY and CDR2 is SMNVEV (reference sequence). CDR3 loop: CASSLAPLDSYEQYF. The DNA of the CDR3 is TGTGCCAGCAGTCTCGCCCCGCTCGATTCATACGAGCAGTACTTC.

This clonotype occurred a few times. The chain is built from TRBV15 and TRBJ1-1, with 12 bases identical to TRBD1. Germline loops: CDR1 LNHNV, CDR2 YYDKDF (reference sequence). This CDR3 comprises 13 residues. The V gene end was trimmed by 4 bases and the J gene end by 10 bases; junction bases not matched to a gene: 4. The CDR3 DNA is TGTGCCACCAGCACCCGGGACAGGGGGCGAGCTTTCTTT. It yields the protein CATSTRDRGRAFF.

This sequence joins TRBV7-8 and TRBJ2-7, with D possibly TRBD1 on 5 matching bases. Trimming left V 3 bases short and J 6 bases short, with 12 bases between. CDR3 size: 13 residues. Germline assignment: CDR1 SGHVS and CDR2 FQNEAQ. The CDR3 loop is CASSFRVGLEQYF. CDR3 DNA sequence: TGTGCCAGCAGCTTCAGGGTAGGGCTCGAGCAGTACTTC.

This rearrangement joins TRBV5-6 to TRBJ2-3, with TRBD1 matching over 9 bases. Germline assignment: CDR1 SGHDT and CDR2 YYEEEE. J gave up 5 bases and V 7 bases, and 5 bases lay outside the gene matches. There are 13 residues in the CDR3. The CDR3 sequence: CASRGQGVDTQYF. In DNA form, the CDR3 reads TGTGCCAGCCGGGGACAGGGTGTAGATACGCAGTATTTT.

This clonotype was seen at least ten times. The DNA of the CDR3 is TGTGCCACCAGTGAACCGACAGGGGTTCTCCAAGAGACCCAGTACTTC. The encoded protein is CATSEPTGVLQETQYF. This chain uses TRBV24-1 with TRBJ2-5; 8 bases align to TRBD1. The germline gives CDR1 KGHDR, CDR2 SFDVKD. The CDR3 covers 16 residues. V trimming: 4 bases; J trimming: 1 base; junction bases outside the gene matches: 7.

This clonotype was seen more than once but under ten times. The chain combines TRBV5-5 with TRBJ2-5, with D possibly TRBD2 on 7 matching bases. CDR3 length: 16 amino acids. Per the germline V gene, CDR1 is SGHKS and CDR2 is YYEKEE (reference sequence). The V and J ends lost 3 bases and 1 base respectively, with 16 bases between them. The CDR3: CASSSPRGGLQETQYF. The CDR3 coding sequence is TGTGCCAGCAGCTCCCCCCGCGGGGGCCTCCAAGAGACCCAGTACTTC.

This clonotype occurred many times. This CDR3 is missing its conserved last phenylalanine or tryptophan, likely due to a read error. Because the CDR3's place on the DNA is in doubt, the DNA is left out and the CDR3 is given as listed by TCRdb. V is TRBV27 and J is TRBJ1-1. 9 amino acids form the CDR3, both terminal residues included. Looked up from germline, CDR1 is MNHEY and CDR2 is SMNVEV (reference sequence). The chain's CDR3 is CASSDRPGL.

The rearrangement uses TRBV7-8 and TRBJ2-1; D uncertain. This CDR3 is built from 18 residues. Germline CDR1 reads SGHVS; CDR2 reads FQNEAQ. V lost 5 bases and J lost 3, with 23 bases in between. CDR3 sequence reads: CASSAHRPLRQVYNEQFF. For the CDR3, the DNA is TGTGCCAGCAGCGCCCACCGCCCCCTTCGGCAGGTCTACAATGAGCAGTTCTTC.

This clonotype was detected ten times or more. The CDR3 bases are TGCAGCGTTGAACGCTCAGGGGGTGGTGGCTACACCTTC. Translating it yields CSVERSGGGGYTF. The rearrangement links TRBV29-1 to TRBJ1-2, with 7 bases lining up with TRBD1. J was trimmed by 7 bases and V by 2 bases; bases with no gene match: 7. Germline V gene data show CDR1 as SQVTM and CDR2 as ANQGSEA. CDR3 size: 13 residues.

This clonotype was observed a handful of times. This chain uses TRBV20-1 with TRBJ2-7; D unresolved. CDR1 is DFQATT and CDR2 is SNEGSKA in the germline V gene (reference sequence). This CDR3 has 12 amino acids. V shed 6 bases and J shed 4 bases, with 13 bases lying between them. The CDR3 bases are TGCAGTGCCCGGGCTGGGTTTTACGAGCAGTACTTC. It encodes CSARAGFYEQYF.

Ten or more counts support this clonotype. The chain uses TRBV27 and TRBJ2-7; tentatively, D is TRBD1 (5 bases). Germline lookup yields CDR1 MNHEY and CDR2 SMNVEV (reference sequence). The CDR3 runs to 15 residues. V lost 5 bases and J lost 1, with 15 bases in between. CDR3 bases: TGTGCCAGCAGTCGCAGGGTTGCCCAATCCTACGAGCAGTACTTC. Protein sequence: CASSRRVAQSYEQYF.

A few counts support this clonotype. The gene calls are TRBV10-3 and TRBJ2-7; possibly TRBD1 for D (5 bases). CDR3 length equals 15 residues. Trimming took 2 bases from V and 0 from J, leaving 11 bases between them. The germline CDR1 and CDR2 sequences are ENHRY and SYGVKD. CDR3: CAISEPGLFSYEQYF. The CDR3 coding sequence is TGTGCCATCAGTGAGCCAGGGCTCTTCTCCTACGAGCAGTACTTC.

This clonotype showed up just a few times. The rearrangement uses TRBV5-1 and TRBJ1-3; D uncertain. From germline, CDR1 is SGHRS and CDR2 YFSETQ. The V end was cut by 0 bases, the J end by 1 base, with 11 bases between. The CDR3 consists of 16 residues. CDR3 sequence: CASSLGPGGSGNTIYF. CDR3 in DNA: TGCGCCAGCAGCTTGGGACCGGGAGGGTCTGGAAACACCATATATTTT.